This TCR beta chain was captured in a study of T cell repertoires in cytomegalovirus infection. TCRdb recomputed calls from the reads with MiXCR, one row per CDR3 protein. The sample includes hundreds of thousands of distinct CDR3 sequences, around a third seen only once; the top ten take roughly 18%. A note on this clonotype: Its target is unknown.

The V end lost 1 base, the J end lost 6 bases, and 16 bases lay between the germline ends. This CDR3 contains 15 residues. Germline assignment: CDR1 SEHNR and CDR2 FQNEAQ (reference sequence). The study's findings and limits: It was HLA-C-restricted CMV-specific TCR beta clonotypes that dominated the response ex vivo.

This TCR was recovered from a human donor in good health (CMV status not recorded). Some clones in this sample may be carry-over from other donors' samples. The chain employs TRBV7-9 and TRBJ2-7; D uncertain. The sequences come from cultured PBMCs, collected from culture after CMV antigen stimulation. For the CDR3, the DNA is TGTGCCAGCAGCTTAGTGAACCTGCGCCTAGGCGAGCAGTACTTC. Translated, it gives CASSLVNLRLGEQYF.